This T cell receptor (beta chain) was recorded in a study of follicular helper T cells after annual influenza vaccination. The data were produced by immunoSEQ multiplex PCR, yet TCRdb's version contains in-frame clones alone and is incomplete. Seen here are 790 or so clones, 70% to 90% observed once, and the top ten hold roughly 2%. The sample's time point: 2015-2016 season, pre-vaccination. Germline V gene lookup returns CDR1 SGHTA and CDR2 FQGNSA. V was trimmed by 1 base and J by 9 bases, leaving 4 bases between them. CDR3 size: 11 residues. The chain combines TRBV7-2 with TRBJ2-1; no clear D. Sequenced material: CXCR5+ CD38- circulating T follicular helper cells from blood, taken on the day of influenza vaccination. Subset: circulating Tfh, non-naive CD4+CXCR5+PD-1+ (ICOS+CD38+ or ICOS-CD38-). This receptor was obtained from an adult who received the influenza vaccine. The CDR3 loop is CASSLEVEQFF. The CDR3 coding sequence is TGTGCCAGCAGCTTAGAGGTTGAGCAGTTCTTC. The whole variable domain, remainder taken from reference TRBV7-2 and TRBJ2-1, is GAGVSQSPSNKVTEKGKDVELRCDPISGHTALYWYRQSLGQGLEFLIYFQGNSAPDKSGLPSDRFSAERTGGSVSTLTIQRTQQEDSAVYLCASSLEVEQFFGPGTRLTVL.